This TCR beta chain is drawn from a study of blood T cell repertoires in COVID-19. Sequencing was performed with immunoSEQ multiplex PCR; in TCRdb, only in-frame clones are kept and a portion is missing. The data hold about 230,000 clones, with around 89% observed a single time. The length of the CDR3 is 14 residues. The V gene's germline CDR1 is KGHSH and CDR2 LQKENI. The V and J ends lost 6 bases and 3 bases, in that order; junction bases with no gene match: 7. The chain carries TRBV18 and TRBJ1-2; 7 nucleotides match TRBD1. The source of this sequence is a man aged 30 to 45 with COVID-19, enrolled during active disease. Source material: peripheral blood. The chain's CDR3 is CASSPDREHYGYTF. Here the CDR3 DNA reads TGTGCCAGCTCCCCAGACAGGGAACACTATGGCTACACCTTC.